This entry lists 20 T cell receptor beta chains sequenced from one sample in a study of blood T cell repertoires in COVID-19. Using immunoSEQ multiplex PCR, the repertoire was profiled, and TCRdb retains in-frame clones only, with some absent. Altogether about 150,000 clones are present, 65% to 90% being singletons, with the ten largest covering 9% to 10%. The sample consisted of peripheral blood. The receptors here all came from a woman between 50 and 59 years old with acute or convalescent COVID-19.

This clone showed up just a few times. The chain combines TRBV9 with TRBJ2-3; D perhaps matches TRBD2 (6 bases). V lost 4 bases, J lost 2 bases, and 11 bases lay in between. Germline loops: CDR1 SGDLS, CDR2 YYNGEE. The CDR3 contains 14 residues. The CDR3 reads CASSPGLYTDTQYF. In DNA, the CDR3 is TGTGCCAGCAGCCCAGGACTATACACAGATACGCAGTATTTT.

This clone was observed once. The chain links TRBV5-8 to TRBJ1-2; 8 positions match TRBD1. Germline CDR1 is SGHTS and CDR2 is YDEGEE. The CDR3 is 18 residues long. J lost 4 bases, V lost 0 bases, and 14 bases had no gene match. DNA for the CDR3: TGTGCCAGCAGCTTGGGGCTCGCCCGGACAGGGAGAGCCTATGGCTACACCTTC. Its translation: CASSLGLARTGRAYGYTF.

The gene calls are TRBV6-4 and TRBJ2-7, with 10 bases fitting TRBD1. Germline CDR1 and CDR2: MRHNA and SNTAGT. Germline trimming cut 2 bases from V and 0 bases from J; bases unmatched to any gene: 7. The CDR3 length is 17 residues. CDR3 sequence reads: CASSDLHRDRGSYEQYF. DNA for the CDR3: TGTGCCAGCAGTGACCTTCACCGGGACAGGGGCTCCTACGAGCAGTACTTC.

CDR3 protein: CASSRSGTSGEVNGELFF. As DNA, the CDR3 is TGCGCCAGCAGCCGAAGTGGGACTAGCGGAGAGGTTAACGGGGAGCTGTTTTTT. The chain employs TRBV5-1 and TRBJ2-2; TRBD2 agrees at 11 bases. Germline V gene sequence: CDR1 SGHRS, CDR2 YFSETQ. The CDR3 totals 18 residues. Trimming cost V 4 bases and J 7 bases; bases outside gene matches: 15.

The rearrangement uses TRBV19 and TRBJ2-7; TRBD2 matches 7 bases. The V segment lost 5 bases and the J segment 3 bases; nucleotides outside the gene matches: 7. Per germline, CDR1 LNHDA and CDR2 SQIVND (reference sequence). This CDR3 has 14 residues. The CDR3 nucleotides are TGTGCCAGTAGTCCCAGCGGGACTGGCTACGAGCAGTACTTC. Translated, it gives CASSPSGTGYEQYF. Combining the CDR3 with reference TRBV19 and TRBJ2-7 gives the whole variable domain DGGITQSPKYLFRKEGQNVTLSCEQNLNHDAMYWYRQDPGQGLRLIYYSQIVNDFQKGDIAEGYSVSREKKESFPLTVTSAQKNPTAFYLCASSPSGTGYEQYFGPGTRLTVT.

This clone was seen a single time. V is TRBV27 and J is TRBJ2-7; 7 nucleotides align to TRBD2. Germline values: CDR1 MNHEY, CDR2 SMNVEV (reference sequence). The CDR3 runs 18 residues. V trimming: 2 bases; J trimming: 3 bases; junction bases outside the gene matches: 16. The CDR3 DNA follows: TGTGCCAGCAGTTTAACCGGGACGATCCGGGGGGAGAGCTACGAGCAGTACTTC. Translating it yields CASSLTGTIRGESYEQYF.

The rearrangement links TRBV9 to TRBJ2-5, with 9 bases matching TRBD1. V shed 3 bases and J 4 bases; nucleotides not matched to a gene: 4. This CDR3 has 14 residues. Germline V lookup: CDR1 SGDLS, CDR2 YYNGEE. The CDR3 protein is CASSADRGVETQYF. In DNA form, the CDR3 reads TGTGCCAGCAGCGCGGACAGGGGCGTAGAGACCCAGTACTTC.

This chain links TRBV3-1 (or the pseudogene TRBV3-2) with TRBJ2-3; D remains ambiguous. This CDR3 spans 12 amino acids. V was trimmed by 2 bases and J by 6 bases, leaving 6 bases between them. Germline V gives CDR1 LGHDT, CDR2 YNNKEL (reference sequence). The CDR3 protein is CASSQYSDTQYF. CDR3 in DNA: TGTGCCAGCAGCCAATATTCGGATACGCAGTATTTT.

This sequence joins TRBV7-2 and TRBJ1-3; unclear D gene. V was clipped by 6 bases and J by 1 base, with 10 bases between them. CDR3 length equals 14 residues. In germline, CDR1 is SGHTA, CDR2 FQGNSA. The CDR3 loop reads CASSNSYSGNTIYF. The CDR3 region has the DNA TGTGCCAGCAGTAACAGCTATTCTGGAAACACCATATATTTT.

The chain employs TRBV18 and TRBJ2-7, with 10 bases matching TRBD1. Trimming cost V 3 bases and J 6 bases; bases outside gene matches: 8. This CDR3 contains 15 residues. Per the germline V gene, CDR1 is KGHSH and CDR2 is LQKENI. CDR3 DNA: TGTGCCAGCTCACCTTATGGGACAGGGGTCGGCGAGCAGTACTTC. It codes for CASSPYGTGVGEQYF.

The CDR3 region has the DNA TGTGCCAGGGGACAGGGGCGCCTCAATGAGCAGTTCTTC. This codes for CARGQGRLNEQFF. The chain uses TRBV2 and TRBJ2-1, with 10 bases identical to TRBD1. Germline values: CDR1 SNHLY, CDR2 FYNNEI. The J segment lost 6 bases and the V segment lost 9 bases, leaving 5 bases of the junction unmatched. The CDR3 sequence is 13 residues long.

The chain joins TRBV4-3 to TRBJ1-2; 7 bases map to TRBD1. V lost 0 bases and J lost 8; bases outside the gene matches: 9. Germline V gives CDR1 LGHNA, CDR2 YSLEER. This CDR3 is built from 15 residues. The chain's CDR3 is CASSQDGRQGRGYTF. DNA of the CDR3: TGCGCCAGCAGCCAAGACGGCCGACAGGGTCGAGGCTACACCTTC.

This chain connects TRBV10-2 to TRBJ1-2; 9 nucleotides line up with TRBD1. V dropped 5 bases and J dropped 5; count of bases not matched to a gene: 3. CDR3 size: 13 residues. The germline V gene encodes CDR1 WSHSY and CDR2 SAAADI. This CDR3 is CASSKDRGYGYTF. The CDR3 DNA follows: TGCGCCAGCAGTAAGGACAGGGGATATGGCTACACCTTC.

This chain uses TRBV9 with TRBJ2-1; 7 bases are a match to TRBD2. Germline values: CDR1 SGDLS, CDR2 YYNGEE. J was trimmed by 0 bases and V by 1 base; bases with no gene match: 1. The CDR3 totals 15 residues. The CDR3 DNA is TGTGCCAGCAGCGTATCGGGGGGCTCCTACAATGAGCAGTTCTTC. It specifies CASSVSGGSYNEQFF. The whole variable domain, filled in from reference TRBV9 and TRBJ2-1, reads DSGVTQTPKHLITATGQRVTLRCSPRSGDLSVYWYQQSLDQGLQFLIQYYNGEERAKGNILERFSAQQFPDLHSELNLSSLELGDSALYFCASSVSGGSYNEQFFGPGTRLTVL.

The chain couples TRBV30 to TRBJ1-5; 8 bases match TRBD1. With V trimmed by 5 bases and J by 5 bases, 5 bases remained unmatched. Per the germline V gene, CDR1 is GTSNPN and CDR2 is SVGIG (reference sequence). The CDR3 length is 13 residues. Written as DNA, the CDR3 is TGTGCCTGGCAGGACAGGGCCTATCAGCCCCAGCATTTT. Its protein is CAWQDRAYQPQHF. The entire variable domain, with the rest obtained from reference TRBV30 and TRBJ1-5, is as follows: SQTIHQWPATLVQPVGSPLSLECTVEGTSNPNLYWYRQAAGRGLQLLFYSVGIGQISSEVPQNLSASRPQDRQFILSSKKLLLSDSGFYLCAWQDRAYQPQHFGDGTRLSIL.

The chain uses TRBV27 and TRBJ1-5, with TRBD1 matching 8 bases. Germline-derived CDR1 and CDR2 are MNHEY and SMNVEV (reference sequence). The V gene end was trimmed by 10 bases and the J gene end by 7 bases; junction bases not matched to a gene: 9. The CDR3 covers 13 residues. CDR3 DNA sequence: TGTGCCACCTCCCCAGGGGGCAGGCAGCCCCAGCATTTT. Translation: CATSPGGRQPQHF.

This clone was detected a few times. In DNA, the CDR3 is TGTGCCAGCAGCGGGGACAGTAGGAATCGGAACACTGAAGCTTTCTTT. Its protein product is CASSGDSRNRNTEAFF. J is TRBJ1-1 and V is TRBV5-6, with 7 positions matching TRBD1. Per the germline V gene, CDR1 is SGHDT and CDR2 is YYEEEE. J gave up 1 base and V 4 bases, and 10 bases lay outside the gene matches. The CDR3 contains 16 residues.

The chain combines TRBV7-3 with TRBJ1-1; D unresolved. The CDR3 has 13 residues. The germline V gene has CDR1 SGHTA and CDR2 FQGTGA. V lost 6 bases and J lost 0, with 8 bases in between. The CDR3 loop is CASSSGVNTEAFF. The CDR3 DNA reads as TGTGCCAGCAGTTCAGGTGTGAACACTGAAGCTTTCTTT.

This clone was seen a few times. V is TRBV7-2 and J is TRBJ2-3; TRBD2 matches 7 bases. Germline CDR1 SGHTA, CDR2 FQGNSA. The CDR3 spans 15 residues. Unmatched junction bases numbered 7, after V lost 1 base and J lost 6 bases. The CDR3 spells CASSLEGGRPDTQYF. The CDR3, as DNA: TGTGCCAGCAGCTTAGAAGGCGGGAGACCGGATACGCAGTATTTT.

This chain connects TRBV7-2 to TRBJ1-4; the match to TRBD1 covers 10 bases. With 5 bases clipped from V and 2 bases from J, the junction kept 5 bases outside the gene matches. The CDR3 consists of 16 residues. Germline CDR1 reads SGHTA; CDR2 reads FQGNSA. The DNA for the CDR3 is TGTGCCAGCAGCCCGACAGGGGGCGGGACTAATGAAAAACTGTTTTTT. It yields the protein CASSPTGGGTNEKLFF.